These 14 T cell receptor beta chains originate from one sample sequenced in a study of T cell clonality in common variable immunodeficiency. Study-level results: Reportedly, TCR beta sequences from common variable immunodeficiency showed fewer deletions and N-nucleotide insertions.

Their antigens remain unidentified. The method was immunoSEQ multiplex PCR; TCRdb's version includes in-frame clones alone and lacks a portion of them. This specimen shows some 16,000 clones; the ten leading clones hold 4.9%. The sequencing input was peripheral blood mononuclear cells. Receptor source: a human donor with common variable immunodeficiency.

On this clone: From the germline J gene comes the end of the CDR3, since the read stops 3 residues before it. J is TRBJ1-1 and V is TRBV12-3 or TRBV12-4; 7 bases agree with TRBD1. There are 12 residues in the CDR3. CDR3 protein: CASRERQGSAFF. The covered CDR3 bases are TGTGCCAGCAGAGAAAGACAGGGTTCG.

Worth noting for this clone: Read coverage stops 3 residues before the CDR3 terminus; the germline J gene supplies the remainder. The gene calls are TRBV6-2 or TRBV6-3 and TRBJ1-1; tentatively, D is TRBD1 (5 bases). V lost 7 bases and J lost 4, with 22 bases in between. CDR1 and CDR2 from the germline V gene are MNHEY and SVGEGT. The CDR3 runs to 16 residues. CDR3 DNA (partial): TGTGCCAGCACGTCAGTTGCCTCACTGGGGGGCACTGAA. This translates into CASTSVASLGGTE. The entire CDR3 sequence reads CASTSVASLGGTEAFF.

A remark on this clone: The CDR3 end lies 3 residues beyond the end of the read and is filled in from the germline J gene. The V gene is TRBV20-1, the J gene TRBJ1-2; TRBD1 matches 10 bases. CDR1 is DFQATT, CDR2 SNEGSKA, per germline (reference sequence). The CDR3 spans 19 residues. V shed 2 bases, J shed 4 bases, and the junction held 19 bases outside the gene matches. Here the CDR3 reads CSARKNPGTGARGGYGYTF. Incomplete CDR3 DNA: TGCAGTGCTAGAAAAAATCCCGGGACAGGGGCCCGAGGAGGCTATGGC.

On this clone: Read sequence stops 3 residues before the CDR3 end, and the germline J gene provides the missing end. The chain has TRBV30 and TRBJ1-2; 7 bases are a match to TRBD1. Per germline, CDR1 GTSNPN and CDR2 SVGIG (reference sequence). The CDR3 contains 12 residues. V shed 4 bases and J 5 bases; nucleotides not matched to a gene: 4. The part of the CDR3 DNA that was read is TGTGCCTGGACGACAGGGTCTTATGGC. Protein product: CAWTTGSYG. The whole CDR3 sequence is CAWTTGSYGYTF. The whole variable domain, remainder taken from reference TRBV30 and TRBJ1-2, is SQTIHQWPATLVQPVGSPLSLECTVEGTSNPNLYWYRQAAGRGLQLLFYSVGIGQISSEVPQNLSASRPQDRQFILSSKKLLLSDSGFYLCAWTTGSYGYTFGSGTRLTVV.

To note about this clone: Coverage ceases 3 residues before the CDR3 finishes, and the germline J gene fills in the end. The rearrangement uses TRBV6-2 or TRBV6-3 and TRBJ1-5; unclear D gene. Germline V gene data show CDR1 as MNHEY and CDR2 as SVGEGT. Trimming removed 6 bases at V and 6 bases at J, with 9 bases between. The CDR3 is made up of 12 amino acids. Partial CDR3 DNA: TGTGCCAGCAGGCAACGAGGTCAGCCC. Protein product: CASRQRGQP. The whole CDR3 sequence reads CASRQRGQPQHF.

With respect to this clone: The read ends 3 residues shy of where the CDR3 ends; the end is completed using the germline J gene. The J gene is TRBJ2-1, the V gene TRBV10-3, with TRBD1 as a possible D gene (6 bases). Trimming removed 4 bases at V and 4 bases at J, with 11 bases between. Per the germline V gene, CDR1 is ENHRY and CDR2 is SYGVKD. The CDR3 covers 14 residues. The CDR3 is CAISGQAEYNEQFF. Incomplete CDR3 DNA: TGTGCCATCAGTGGACAGGCAGAGTACAATGAG.

As for this clone: Read sequence stops 3 residues before the CDR3 end, and the germline J gene provides the missing end. The chain joins TRBV7-8 to TRBJ1-2, with D possibly being TRBD1 (6 bases). CDR3 length: 15 amino acids. The germline V and J ends were trimmed by 3 bases and 0 bases, with 11 bases remaining between them. Germline V gene sequence: CDR1 SGHVS, CDR2 FQNEAQ. The CDR3 loop is CASSFTGNSNYGYTF. The part of the CDR3 DNA that was read is TGTGCCAGCAGCTTCACAGGGAATTCTAACTATGGC.

Incomplete CDR3 DNA: TGCAGTGCCTCGACAGGGATCTACGAG. Translation gives CSASTGIYE. The complete CDR3 protein is CSASTGIYEQYF. This chain connects TRBV20-1 to TRBJ2-7, with 7 bases aligning to TRBD1. The read ends 3 residues shy of where the CDR3 ends; the end is completed using the germline J gene. This CDR3 comprises 12 residues. Germline V gene data show CDR1 as DFQATT and CDR2 as SNEGSKA (reference sequence). V was pared by 6 bases and J by 3 bases, with 5 bases of the junction left unmatched.

A word on this clone: The CDR3 end falls 3 residues outside the read, so it is completed with the germline J gene. The V gene is TRBV29-1, the J gene TRBJ2-7; 10 bases are a match to TRBD1. The CDR3 is made up of 14 amino acids. CDR1 is SQVTM, CDR2 ANQGSEA, per germline. Germline trimming cut 6 bases from V and 2 bases from J; bases unmatched to any gene: 7. Partial CDR3 DNA: TGCAGCGTAGCGGGACAGGGGCCCCCCTACGAG. Translated, it gives CSVAGQGPPYE. The full CDR3 protein is CSVAGQGPPYEQYF.

On this clone: The DNA ends 3 residues before the CDR3 does, and the rest of the CDR3 is filled in from the germline J gene. The chain joins TRBV7-7 to TRBJ2-3; 9 bases match TRBD1. The V gene end was trimmed by 5 bases and the J gene end by 3 bases; junction bases not matched to a gene: 9. Germline CDR1 reads SSHAT; CDR2 reads FNYEAQ (reference sequence). CDR3 length: 16 amino acids. The part of the CDR3 DNA that was read is TGTGCCAGCAGCCCCGGACCGACAGGGGGAACAGATACG. This translates into CASSPGPTGGTDT. The full CDR3 protein is CASSPGPTGGTDTQYF.

In regard to this clone: The sequenced fragment ends 3 residues before the CDR3 boundary, so the rest is inferred from the germline J gene. This chain uses TRBV6-2 or TRBV6-3 with TRBJ1-2; TRBD1 matches at 12 bases. Trimming cost V 0 bases and J 7 bases; bases outside gene matches: 3. The CDR3 totals 15 residues. The germline V gene has CDR1 MNHEY and CDR2 SVGEGT. CDR3 sequence: CASSYSGTGGSGYTF. CDR3 bases read: TGTGCCAGCAGTTACTCCGGGACAGGGGGCAGTGGC.

The sequenced part of the CDR3 DNA is TGTGCCAGCAGCCGGGCGGGGGGACAAGAGACC. It specifies CASSRAGGQET. The CDR3 reads in full as CASSRAGGQETQYF. This chain uses TRBV5-6 with TRBJ2-5; 8 bases match TRBD2. The read comes to an end 3 residues before the CDR3 does, leaving the germline J gene to fill in the end. The V segment lost 4 bases and the J segment 2 bases; nucleotides outside the gene matches: 4. CDR1 and CDR2 (germline): SGHDT, YYEEEE. The length of the CDR3 is 14 residues. The full variable domain, rest sourced from reference TRBV5-6 and TRBJ2-5, is DAGVTQSPTHLIKTRGQQVTLRCSPKSGHDTVSWYQQALGQGPQFIFQYYEEEERQRGNFPDRFSGHQFPNYSSELNVNALLLGDSALYLCASSRAGGQETQYFGPGTRLLVL.

Comment on this clone: The read gets to within 3 residues of the CDR3 end, and the germline J gene fills in the rest. The chain links TRBV5-1 to TRBJ1-1, with no clear D. The CDR3 covers 13 residues. V was trimmed by 3 bases and J by 3 bases, leaving 9 bases between them. Germline loops: CDR1 SGHRS, CDR2 YFSETQ. This CDR3 reads CASSSIQDTEAFF. The sequenced CDR3 bases are TGCGCCAGCAGCTCCATACAAGACACTGAA.

With respect to this clone: The read gets to within 3 residues of the CDR3 end, and the germline J gene fills in the rest. The genes are TRBV29-1 and TRBJ2-2; TRBD2 matches at 9 bases. The CDR3 sequence is 15 residues long. In germline, CDR1 is SQVTM, CDR2 ANQGSEA. V trimming: 1 base; J trimming: 1 base; junction bases outside the gene matches: 1. CDR3 amino acids: CSVEGLAENTGELFF. The sequenced part of the CDR3 DNA is TGCAGCGTTGAAGGACTAGCGGAGAACACCGGGGAG.